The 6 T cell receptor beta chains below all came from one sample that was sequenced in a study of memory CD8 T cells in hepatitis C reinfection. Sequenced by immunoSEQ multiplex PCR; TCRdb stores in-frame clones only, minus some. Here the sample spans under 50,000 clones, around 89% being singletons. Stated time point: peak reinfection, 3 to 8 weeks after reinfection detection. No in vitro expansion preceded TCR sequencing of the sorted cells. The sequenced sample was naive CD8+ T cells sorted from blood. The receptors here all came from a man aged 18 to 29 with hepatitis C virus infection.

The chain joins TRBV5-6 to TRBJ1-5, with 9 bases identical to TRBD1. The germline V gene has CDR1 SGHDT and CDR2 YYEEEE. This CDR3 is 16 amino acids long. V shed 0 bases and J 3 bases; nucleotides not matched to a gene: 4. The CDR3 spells CASSLAGQGLNQPQHF. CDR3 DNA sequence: TGTGCCAGCAGCTTGGCGGGACAGGGACTCAATCAGCCCCAGCATTTT.

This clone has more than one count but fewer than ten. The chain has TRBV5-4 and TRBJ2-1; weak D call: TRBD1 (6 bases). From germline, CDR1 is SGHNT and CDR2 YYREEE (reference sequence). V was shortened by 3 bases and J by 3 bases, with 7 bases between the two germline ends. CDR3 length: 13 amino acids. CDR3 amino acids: CASSSDSYNEQFF. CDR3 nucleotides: TGTGCCAGCAGCTCGGACAGCTACAATGAGCAGTTCTTC.

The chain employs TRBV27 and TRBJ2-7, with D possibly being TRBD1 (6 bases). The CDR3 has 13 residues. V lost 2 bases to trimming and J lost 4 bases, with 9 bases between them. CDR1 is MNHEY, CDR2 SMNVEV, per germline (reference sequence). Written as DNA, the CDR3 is TGTGCCAGCAGTTTAGGACAGTGGTACGAGCAGTACTTC. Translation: CASSLGQWYEQYF.

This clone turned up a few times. The CDR3 DNA reads TGCGCCAGCAGCCAAGATCGACAGCCAGGGCAGCCCCAGCATTTT. Protein sequence: CASSQDRQPGQPQHF. V usage is TRBV4-1 and J usage is TRBJ1-5; D perhaps matches TRBD1 (5 bases). Germline CDR1 is MGHRA and CDR2 is YSYEKL. The CDR3 consists of 15 residues. The V end was cut by 0 bases, the J end by 7 bases, with 13 bases between.

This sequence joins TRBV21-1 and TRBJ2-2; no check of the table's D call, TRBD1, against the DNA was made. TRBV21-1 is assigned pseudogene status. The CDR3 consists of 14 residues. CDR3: CASSLRTARGELFF. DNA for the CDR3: TGTGCCAGCAGCCTAAGGACAGCGCGCGGGGAGCTGTTTTTT.

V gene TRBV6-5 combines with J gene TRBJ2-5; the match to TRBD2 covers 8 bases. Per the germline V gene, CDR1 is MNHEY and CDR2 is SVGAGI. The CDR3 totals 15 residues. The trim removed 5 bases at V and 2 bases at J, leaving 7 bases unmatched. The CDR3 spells CASSSGTSQQETQYF. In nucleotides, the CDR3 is TGTGCCAGCAGTAGCGGGACTAGTCAACAAGAGACCCAGTACTTC.